This is a list of T cell receptor beta chains from one sample in a study of shared clonotypes between healthy human individuals. The method was immunoSEQ multiplex PCR; TCRdb's version includes in-frame clones alone and lacks a portion of them. The data show around 2.1 million clones, approximately 96% seen once. The sequenced material came from naive CD4+ T cells sorted from blood. These receptors came from a man aged 18-30 years in good health. The CDR3 runs from the conserved cysteine through the conserved F or W. The D gene is left open where the match is weak. Clone sizes are given selectively: once, few, many, or a class where the clone is expanded.

D gene | J gene | clone size | V gene | CDR3 protein | CDR3 DNA
. | TRBJ1-5 | . | TRBV5-1 | CASSREGSNQPQHF | TGCGCCAGCAGTCGCGAGGGGAGCAATCAGCCCCAGCATTTT
. | TRBJ2-1 | once | TRBV11-3 | CASSLVMSSYNEQFF | TGTGCCAGCAGCTTAGTTATGAGCTCCTACAATGAGCAGTTCTTC
TRBD1 | TRBJ1-4 | . | TRBV5-1 | CASSSSRDRAEKLFF | TGCGCCAGCAGCTCGAGCCGGGACAGGGCTGAAAAACTGTTTTTT
. | TRBJ1-2 | once | TRBV4-3 | CASSHISSDDRFYGYTF | TGCGCCAGCAGCCATATCTCCTCGGATGATAGATTCTATGGCTACACCTTC
. | TRBJ2-7 | . | TRBV6-6 | CASNQWGSTSYEQYF | TGTGCCAGCAACCAATGGGGTTCCACCTCCTACGAGCAGTACTTC
. | TRBJ1-6 | . | TRBV5-5 | CASSFPNSPLHF | TGTGCCAGCAGCTTCCCTAATTCACCCCTCCACTTT
. | TRBJ2-4 | . | TRBV7-7 | CASSRGEAKNIQYF | TGTGCTAGCAGCCGCGGAGAAGCCAAAAACATTCAGTACTTC
. | TRBJ1-2 | . | TRBV30 | CAWSVLVKSTNYGYTF | TGTGCCTGGAGTGTACTAGTGAAGTCTACTAACTATGGCTACACCTTC
. | TRBJ1-1 | . | TRBV5-6 | CASSLVGGINTEAFF | TGTGCCAGCAGCTTGGTGGGGGGCATTAACACTGAAGCTTTCTTT
TRBD1 | TRBJ1-6 | few | TRBV5-5 | CASRTGDSNSPLHF | TGTGCCAGCAGGACAGGGGACTCGAATTCACCCCTCCACTTT
. | TRBJ2-3 | . | TRBV29-1 | CSVDDGSHTQYF | TGCAGCGTTGATGATGGTTCTCATACGCAGTATTTT
. | TRBJ1-5 | . | TRBV6-5 | CASREGGPGQPQHF | TGTGCCAGCAGGGAGGGGGGGCCGGGTCAGCCCCAGCATTTT